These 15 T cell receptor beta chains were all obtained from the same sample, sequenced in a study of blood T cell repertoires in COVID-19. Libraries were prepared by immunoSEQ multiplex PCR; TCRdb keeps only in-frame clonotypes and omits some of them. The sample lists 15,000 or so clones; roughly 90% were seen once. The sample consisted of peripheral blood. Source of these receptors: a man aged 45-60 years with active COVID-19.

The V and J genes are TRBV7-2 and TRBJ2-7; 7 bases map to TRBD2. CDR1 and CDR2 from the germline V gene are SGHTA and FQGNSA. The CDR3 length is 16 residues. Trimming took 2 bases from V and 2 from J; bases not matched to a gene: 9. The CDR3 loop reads CASSLLETSAAYEQYF. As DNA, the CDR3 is TGTGCCAGCAGCTTACTGGAAACTAGCGCCGCCTACGAGCAGTACTTC. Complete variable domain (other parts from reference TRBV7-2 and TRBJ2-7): GAGVSQSPSNKVTEKGKDVELRCDPISGHTALYWYRQSLGQGLEFLIYFQGNSAPDKSGLPSDRFSAERTGGSVSTLTIQRTQQEDSAVYLCASSLLETSAAYEQYFGPGTRLTVT.

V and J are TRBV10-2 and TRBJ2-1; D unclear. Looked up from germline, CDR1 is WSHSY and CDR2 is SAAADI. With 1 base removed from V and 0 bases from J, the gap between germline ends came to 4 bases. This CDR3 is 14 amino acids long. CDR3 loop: CASSELSSYNEQFF. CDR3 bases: TGCGCCAGCAGTGAGTTGAGCTCCTACAATGAGCAGTTCTTC.

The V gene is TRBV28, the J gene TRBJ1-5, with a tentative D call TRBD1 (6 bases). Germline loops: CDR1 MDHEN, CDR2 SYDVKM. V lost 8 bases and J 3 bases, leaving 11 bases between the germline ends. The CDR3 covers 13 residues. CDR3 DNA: TGTGCCAGCCTCGGACAGCCCAATCAGCCCCAGCATTTT. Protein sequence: CASLGQPNQPQHF.

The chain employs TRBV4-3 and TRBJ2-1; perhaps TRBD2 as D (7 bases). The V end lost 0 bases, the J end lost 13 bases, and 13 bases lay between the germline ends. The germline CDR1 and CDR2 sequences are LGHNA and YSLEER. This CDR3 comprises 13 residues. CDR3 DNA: TGCGCCAGCAGCCAAGATAGGGGGGGACCTCAGTTCTTC. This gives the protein CASSQDRGGPQFF.

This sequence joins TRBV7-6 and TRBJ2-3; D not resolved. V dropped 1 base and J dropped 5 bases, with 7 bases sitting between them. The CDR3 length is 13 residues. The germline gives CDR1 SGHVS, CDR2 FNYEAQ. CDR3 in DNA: TGTGCCAGCAGCTTAGGGCTAGGAGATACGCAGTATTTT. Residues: CASSLGLGDTQYF.

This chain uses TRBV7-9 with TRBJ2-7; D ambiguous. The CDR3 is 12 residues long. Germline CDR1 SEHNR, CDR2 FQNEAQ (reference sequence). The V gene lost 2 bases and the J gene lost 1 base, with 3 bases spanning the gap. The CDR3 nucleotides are TGTGCCAGCAGCTTACAATCCTACGAGCAGTACTTC. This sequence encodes CASSLQSYEQYF. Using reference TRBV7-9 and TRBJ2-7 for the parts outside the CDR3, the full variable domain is DTGVSQNPRHKITKRGQNVTFRCDPISEHNRLYWYRQTLGQGPEFLTYFQNEAQLEKSRLLSDRFSAERPKGSFSTLEIQRTEQGDSAMYLCASSLQSYEQYFGPGTRLTVT.

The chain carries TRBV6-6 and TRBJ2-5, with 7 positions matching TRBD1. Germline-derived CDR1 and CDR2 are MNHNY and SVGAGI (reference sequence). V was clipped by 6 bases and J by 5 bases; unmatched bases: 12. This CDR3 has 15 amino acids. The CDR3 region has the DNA TGTGCCAGCAGGACCGGACAGGCGTTGCCGGAGACCCAGTACTTC. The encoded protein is CASRTGQALPETQYF.

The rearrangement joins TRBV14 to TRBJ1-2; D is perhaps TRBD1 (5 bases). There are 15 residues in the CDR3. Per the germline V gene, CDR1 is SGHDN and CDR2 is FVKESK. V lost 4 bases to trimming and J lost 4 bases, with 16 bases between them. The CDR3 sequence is CASSPTGGTGYGYTF. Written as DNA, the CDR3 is TGTGCCAGCAGCCCCACCGGGGGGACCGGCTATGGCTACACCTTC.

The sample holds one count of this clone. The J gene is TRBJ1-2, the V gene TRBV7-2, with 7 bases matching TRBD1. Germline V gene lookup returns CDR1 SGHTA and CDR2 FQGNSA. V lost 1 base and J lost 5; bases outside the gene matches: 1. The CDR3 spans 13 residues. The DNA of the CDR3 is TGTGCCAGCAGCTTAGAGACAGGGTATGGCTACACCTTC. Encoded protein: CASSLETGYGYTF.

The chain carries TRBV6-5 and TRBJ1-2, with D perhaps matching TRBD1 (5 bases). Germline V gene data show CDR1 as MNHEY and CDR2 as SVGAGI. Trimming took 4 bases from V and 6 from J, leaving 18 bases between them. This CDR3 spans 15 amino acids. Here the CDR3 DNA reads TGTGCCAGCAGTTCGCGGGGGGTTATGGTGGATGGCTACACCTTC. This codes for CASSSRGVMVDGYTF.

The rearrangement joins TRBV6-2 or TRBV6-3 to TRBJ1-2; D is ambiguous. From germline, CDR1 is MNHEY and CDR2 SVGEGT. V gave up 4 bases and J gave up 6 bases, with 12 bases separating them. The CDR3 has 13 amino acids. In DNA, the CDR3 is TGTGCCAGCAGTTGGGCCGAGGGCGATGGCTACACCTTC. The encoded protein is CASSWAEGDGYTF.

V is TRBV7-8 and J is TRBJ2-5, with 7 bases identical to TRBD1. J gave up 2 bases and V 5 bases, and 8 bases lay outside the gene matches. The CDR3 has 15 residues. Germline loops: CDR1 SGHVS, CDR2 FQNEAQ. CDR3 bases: TGTGCCAGCAGCCTCAGGGGGAAGGCTCAAGAGACCCAGTACTTC. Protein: CASSLRGKAQETQYF.

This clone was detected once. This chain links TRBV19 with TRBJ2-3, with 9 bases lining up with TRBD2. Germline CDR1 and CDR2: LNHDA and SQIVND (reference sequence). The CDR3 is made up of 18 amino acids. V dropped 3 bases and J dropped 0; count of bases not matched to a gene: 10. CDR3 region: CASSIGLATRFSTDTQYF. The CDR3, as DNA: TGTGCCAGTAGTATTGGACTAGCGACCCGATTCAGCACAGATACGCAGTATTTT.

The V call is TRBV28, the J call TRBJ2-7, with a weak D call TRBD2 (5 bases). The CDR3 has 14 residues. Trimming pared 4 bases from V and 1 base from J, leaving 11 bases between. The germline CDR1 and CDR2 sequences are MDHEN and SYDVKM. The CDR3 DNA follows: TGTGCCAGCAGTTCCCTCCGAGGGTCCTACGAGCAGTACTTC. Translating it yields CASSSLRGSYEQYF.

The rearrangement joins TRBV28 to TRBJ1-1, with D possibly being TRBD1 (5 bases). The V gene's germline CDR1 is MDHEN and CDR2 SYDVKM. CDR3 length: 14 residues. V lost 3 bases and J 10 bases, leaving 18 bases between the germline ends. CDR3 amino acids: CASSFPRTLPGAFF. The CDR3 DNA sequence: TGTGCCAGCAGTTTCCCCCGGACACTCCCGGGAGCTTTCTTT.